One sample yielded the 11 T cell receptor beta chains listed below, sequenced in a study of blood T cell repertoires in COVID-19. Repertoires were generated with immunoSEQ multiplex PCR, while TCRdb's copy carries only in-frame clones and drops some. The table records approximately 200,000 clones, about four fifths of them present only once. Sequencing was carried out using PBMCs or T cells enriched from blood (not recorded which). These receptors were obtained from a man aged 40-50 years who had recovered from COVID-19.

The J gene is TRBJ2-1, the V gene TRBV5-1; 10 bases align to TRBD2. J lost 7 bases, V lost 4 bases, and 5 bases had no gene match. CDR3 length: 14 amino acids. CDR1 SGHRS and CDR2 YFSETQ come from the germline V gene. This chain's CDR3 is CASSIAGGRNEQFF. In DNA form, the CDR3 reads TGCGCCAGCAGCATAGCGGGAGGTCGTAATGAGCAGTTCTTC.

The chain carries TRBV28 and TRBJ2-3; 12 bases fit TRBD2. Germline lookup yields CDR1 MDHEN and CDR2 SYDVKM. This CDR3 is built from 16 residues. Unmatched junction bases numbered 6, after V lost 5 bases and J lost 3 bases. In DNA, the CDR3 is TGTGCCAGCAGTACTAGACTAGCGGGAGAGACAGATACGCAGTATTTT. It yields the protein CASSTRLAGETDTQYF.

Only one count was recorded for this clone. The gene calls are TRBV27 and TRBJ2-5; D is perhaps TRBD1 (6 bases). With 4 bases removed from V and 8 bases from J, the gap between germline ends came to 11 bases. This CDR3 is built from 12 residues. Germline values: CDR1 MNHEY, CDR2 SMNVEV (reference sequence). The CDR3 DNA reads TGTGCCAGCAGTTGGGTAGGGGGAACCCAGTACTTC. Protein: CASSWVGGTQYF.

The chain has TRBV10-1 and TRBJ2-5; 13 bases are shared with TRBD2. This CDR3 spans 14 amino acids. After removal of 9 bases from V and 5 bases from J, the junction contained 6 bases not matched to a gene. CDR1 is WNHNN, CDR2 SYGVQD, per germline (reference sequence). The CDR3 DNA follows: TGCGCCAGAGGACTAGCGGGAGCTGAGGAGACCCAGTACTTC. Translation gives CARGLAGAEETQYF.

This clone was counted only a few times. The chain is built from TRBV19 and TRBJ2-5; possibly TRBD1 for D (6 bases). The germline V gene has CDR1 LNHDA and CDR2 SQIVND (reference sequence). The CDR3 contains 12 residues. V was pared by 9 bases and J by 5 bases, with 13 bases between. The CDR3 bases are TGTGCCAGCAGACAGGTCGGGGAGACCCAGTACTTC. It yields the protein CASRQVGETQYF.

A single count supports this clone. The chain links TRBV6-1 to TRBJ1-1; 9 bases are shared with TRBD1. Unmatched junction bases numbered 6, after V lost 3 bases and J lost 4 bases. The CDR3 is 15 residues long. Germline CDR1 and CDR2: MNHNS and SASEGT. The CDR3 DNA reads TGTGCCAGCAGTGACCCGGGACAGGGAGTCACTGAAGCTTTCTTT. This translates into CASSDPGQGVTEAFF.

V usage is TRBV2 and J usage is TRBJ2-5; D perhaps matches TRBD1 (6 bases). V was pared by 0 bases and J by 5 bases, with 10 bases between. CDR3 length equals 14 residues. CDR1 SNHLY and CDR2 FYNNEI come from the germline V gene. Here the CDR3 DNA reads TGTGCCAGCAGTGAAGCTCAGGGGCCCGAGACCCAGTACTTC. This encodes CASSEAQGPETQYF.

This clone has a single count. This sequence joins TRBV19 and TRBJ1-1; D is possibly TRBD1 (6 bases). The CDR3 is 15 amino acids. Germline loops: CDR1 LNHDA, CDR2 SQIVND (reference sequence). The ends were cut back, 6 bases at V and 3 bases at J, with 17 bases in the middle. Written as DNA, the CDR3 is TGTGCCAGTAGCCTCATAAGGGGGGGGGACACTGAAGCTTTCTTT. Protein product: CASSLIRGGDTEAFF.

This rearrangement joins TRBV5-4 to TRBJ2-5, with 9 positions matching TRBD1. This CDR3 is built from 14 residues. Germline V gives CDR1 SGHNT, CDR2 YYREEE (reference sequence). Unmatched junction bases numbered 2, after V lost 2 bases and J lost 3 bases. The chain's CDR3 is CASSFTGGEETQYF. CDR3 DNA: TGTGCCAGCAGCTTTACAGGGGGCGAAGAGACCCAGTACTTC.

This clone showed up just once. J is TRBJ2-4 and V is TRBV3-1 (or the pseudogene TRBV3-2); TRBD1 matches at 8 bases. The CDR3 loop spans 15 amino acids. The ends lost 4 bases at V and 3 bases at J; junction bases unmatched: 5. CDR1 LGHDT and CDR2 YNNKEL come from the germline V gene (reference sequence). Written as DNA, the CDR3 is TGTGCCAGCAGCCCTCCACAGGGGGGCAAAAACATTCAGTACTTC. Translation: CASSPPQGGKNIQYF.

CDR3 nucleotide sequence: TGTGCCAGCAGTACTATCGGCGCCTACGAGCAGTACGTC. Protein: CASSTIGAYEQYV. This chain links TRBV2 with TRBJ2-7; D is ambiguous. V lost 5 bases and J 2 bases, leaving 10 bases between the germline ends. In germline, CDR1 is SNHLY, CDR2 FYNNEI. This CDR3 comprises 13 residues.